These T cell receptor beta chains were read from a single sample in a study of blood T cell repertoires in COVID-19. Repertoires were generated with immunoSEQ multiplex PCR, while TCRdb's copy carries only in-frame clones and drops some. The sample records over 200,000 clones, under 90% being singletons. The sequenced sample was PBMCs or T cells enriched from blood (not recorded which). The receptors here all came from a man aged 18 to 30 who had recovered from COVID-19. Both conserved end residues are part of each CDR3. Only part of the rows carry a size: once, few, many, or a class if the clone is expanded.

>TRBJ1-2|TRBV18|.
CASSRSGQAGNGYTF
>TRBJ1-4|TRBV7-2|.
CASSPRQGTNEKLFF
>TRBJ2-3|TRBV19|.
CASSIEQVTTDTQYF
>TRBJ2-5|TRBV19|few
CASSIQASGGQETQYF
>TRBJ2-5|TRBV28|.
CASSLELEREGQYGGRETQYF
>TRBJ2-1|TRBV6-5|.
CASRAGVLSLQFF
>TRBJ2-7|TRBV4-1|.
CASSQESSGRAYEQYF
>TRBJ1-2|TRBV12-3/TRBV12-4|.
CASRKTGGYGYTF
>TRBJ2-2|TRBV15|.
CATSRDLTGELFF
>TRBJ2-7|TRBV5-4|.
CASSLGPGEEYEQYF